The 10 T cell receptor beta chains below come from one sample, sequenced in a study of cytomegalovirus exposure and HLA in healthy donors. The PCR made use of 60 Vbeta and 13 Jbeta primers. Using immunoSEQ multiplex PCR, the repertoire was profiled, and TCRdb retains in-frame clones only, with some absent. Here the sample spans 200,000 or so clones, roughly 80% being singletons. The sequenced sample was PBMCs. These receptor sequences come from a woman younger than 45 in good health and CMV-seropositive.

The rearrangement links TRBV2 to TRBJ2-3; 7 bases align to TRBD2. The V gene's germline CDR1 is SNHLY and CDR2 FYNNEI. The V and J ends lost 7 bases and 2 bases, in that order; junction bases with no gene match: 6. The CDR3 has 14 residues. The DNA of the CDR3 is TGTGCCAGCATGGCGGGAGTGAACACAGATACGCAGTATTTT. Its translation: CASMAGVNTDTQYF.

Here the CDR3 DNA reads TGCGCCAGCATACCGGGACAGGGTATCTTCTACGAAAAACTGTTTTTT. Encoded protein: CASIPGQGIFYEKLFF. The J gene is TRBJ1-4, the V gene TRBV10-1, with 9 positions matching TRBD1. CDR3 length equals 16 residues. Germline values: CDR1 WNHNN, CDR2 SYGVQD (reference sequence). With 7 bases clipped from V and 8 bases from J, the junction kept 14 bases outside the gene matches.

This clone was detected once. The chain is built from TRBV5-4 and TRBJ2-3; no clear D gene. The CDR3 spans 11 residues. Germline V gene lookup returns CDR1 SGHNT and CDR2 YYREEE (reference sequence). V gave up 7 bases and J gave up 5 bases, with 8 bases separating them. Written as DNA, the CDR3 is TGTGCCAGCCACACCGAAGATACGCAGTATTTT. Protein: CASHTEDTQYF.

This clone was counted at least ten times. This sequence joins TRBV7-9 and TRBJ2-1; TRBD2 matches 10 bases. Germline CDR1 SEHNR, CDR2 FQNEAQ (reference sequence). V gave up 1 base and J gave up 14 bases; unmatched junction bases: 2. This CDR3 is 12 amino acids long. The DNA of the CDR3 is TGTGCCAGCAGCTTAGGAGCGGGGGGGGAGTTCTTC. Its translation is CASSLGAGGEFF. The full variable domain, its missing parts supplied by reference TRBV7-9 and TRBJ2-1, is DTGVSQNPRHKITKRGQNVTFRCDPISEHNRLYWYRQTLGQGPEFLTYFQNEAQLEKSRLLSDRFSAERPKGSFSTLEIQRTEQGDSAMYLCASSLGAGGEFFGPGTRLTVL.

CDR3 coding DNA: TGTGCCAGCAAGAACAGGGCCTCCGCCCTTTACGAGCAGTACTTC. Translation: CASKNRASALYEQYF. The J gene is TRBJ2-7, the V gene TRBV6-1, with a tentative D call TRBD1 (6 bases). V was pared by 7 bases and J by 4 bases, with 20 bases between. The CDR3 runs 15 residues. Germline CDR1 reads MNHNS; CDR2 reads SASEGT.

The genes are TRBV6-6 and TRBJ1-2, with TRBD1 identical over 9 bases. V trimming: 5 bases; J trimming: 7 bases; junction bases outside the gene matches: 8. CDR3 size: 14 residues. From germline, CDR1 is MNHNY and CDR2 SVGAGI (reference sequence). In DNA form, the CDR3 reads TGTGCCAGCAGTCGGCGACAGGGGGAGGCTGGCTACACCTTC. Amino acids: CASSRRQGEAGYTF.

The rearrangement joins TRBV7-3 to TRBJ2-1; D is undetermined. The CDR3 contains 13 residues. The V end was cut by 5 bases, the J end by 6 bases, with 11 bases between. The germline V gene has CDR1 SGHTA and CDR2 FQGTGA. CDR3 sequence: CASSPSRSNEQFF. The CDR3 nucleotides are TGTGCCAGCAGCCCCAGCCGGAGCAATGAGCAGTTCTTC.

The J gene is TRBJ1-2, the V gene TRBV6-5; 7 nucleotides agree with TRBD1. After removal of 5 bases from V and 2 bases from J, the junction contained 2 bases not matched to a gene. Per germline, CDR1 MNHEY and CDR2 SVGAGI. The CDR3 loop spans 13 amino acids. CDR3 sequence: CASSRDSNYGYTF. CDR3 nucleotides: TGTGCCAGCAGTCGGGACAGCAACTATGGCTACACCTTC.

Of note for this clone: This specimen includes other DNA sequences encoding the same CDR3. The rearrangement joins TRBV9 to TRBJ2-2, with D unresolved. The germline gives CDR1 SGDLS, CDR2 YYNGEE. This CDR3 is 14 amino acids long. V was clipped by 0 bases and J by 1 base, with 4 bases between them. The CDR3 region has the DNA TGTGCCAGCAGCGTAGCCGGGAACACCGGGGAGCTGTTTTTT. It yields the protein CASSVAGNTGELFF. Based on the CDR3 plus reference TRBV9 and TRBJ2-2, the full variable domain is DSGVTQTPKHLITATGQRVTLRCSPRSGDLSVYWYQQSLDQGLQFLIQYYNGEERAKGNILERFSAQQFPDLHSELNLSSLELGDSALYFCASSVAGNTGELFFGEGSRLTVL.

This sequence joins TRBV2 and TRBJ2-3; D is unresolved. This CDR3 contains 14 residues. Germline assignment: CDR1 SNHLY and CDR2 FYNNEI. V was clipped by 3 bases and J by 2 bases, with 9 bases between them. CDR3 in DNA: TGTGCCAGCAGTGACCGCCGGTCCACAGATACGCAGTATTTT. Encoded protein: CASSDRRSTDTQYF. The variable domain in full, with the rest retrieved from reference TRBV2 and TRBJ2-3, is EPEVTQTPSHQVTQMGQEVILRCVPISNHLYFYWYRQILGQKVEFLVSFYNNEISEKSEIFDDQFSVERPDGSNFTLKIRSTKLEDSAMYFCASSDRRSTDTQYFGPGTRLTVL.